The 15 T cell receptor beta chains below all came from one sample that was sequenced in a study of OX40 agonist ivuxolimab in advanced cancers. Libraries were prepared by immunoSEQ multiplex PCR; TCRdb keeps only in-frame clonotypes and omits some of them. The data contain about 51,000 clones, about 78% of them seen just once; the ten biggest clones take up over 2%. Here the sequenced sample was CD4+ or CD8+ T cells sorted from blood, taken in a trial of the OX40 agonist ivuxolimab. The receptor source for this set is an adult with an advanced solid tumor such as melanoma, head and neck, liver or kidney cancer.

This sequence joins TRBV6-1 and TRBJ2-1, with 12 bases that match TRBD2. Unmatched junction bases numbered 10, after V lost 7 bases and J lost 9 bases. The germline gives CDR1 MNHNS, CDR2 SASEGT. The CDR3 is made up of 15 amino acids. CDR3 in amino acids: CASIGGLAGSSEQFF. CDR3 in DNA: TGTGCCAGCATCGGGGGACTAGCGGGTAGCAGTGAGCAGTTCTTC.

This clone appeared a few times. The chain has TRBV5-1 and TRBJ1-3; D gene uncertain. The CDR3 loop spans 15 amino acids. Germline V gene lookup returns CDR1 SGHRS and CDR2 YFSETQ. V was trimmed by 0 bases and J by 1 base, leaving 8 bases between them. CDR3 coding DNA: TGCGCCAGCAGCTTGGCTCGGAGTTCTGGAAACACCATATATTTT. This gives the protein CASSLARSSGNTIYF.

This clone showed up just a few times. This chain connects TRBV19 to TRBJ1-6, with D uncertain. V was shortened by 7 bases and J by 0 bases, with 7 bases between the two germline ends. Germline assignment: CDR1 LNHDA and CDR2 SQIVND (reference sequence). The length of the CDR3 is 14 residues. The CDR3 DNA sequence: TGTGCCAGTAACGAGAGCTCCTATAATTCACCCCTCCACTTT. This translates into CASNESSYNSPLHF.

V is TRBV9 and J is TRBJ2-5; D gene uncertain. V was cut by 0 bases and J by 1 base, with 10 bases left in between. The germline gives CDR1 SGDLS, CDR2 YYNGEE. The CDR3 consists of 15 residues. CDR3 DNA: TGTGCCAGCAGCGTAGGGGTCGGCAGCCAAGAGACCCAGTACTTC. It translates to CASSVGVGSQETQYF.

There are a few counts of this clone. V and J are TRBV27 and TRBJ2-3; 12 bases align to TRBD2. CDR1 MNHEY and CDR2 SMNVEV come from the germline V gene (reference sequence). J lost 0 bases, V lost 4 bases, and 11 bases had no gene match. The CDR3 is 19 residues long. CDR3 region: CASSSTTSGRTHSTDTQYF. CDR3 sequence (DNA): TGTGCCAGCAGTTCGACCACTAGCGGGAGGACTCATAGCACAGATACGCAGTATTTT.

This clone was seen a single time. The rearrangement links TRBV5-4 to TRBJ2-7; no firm D call. Looked up from germline, CDR1 is SGHNT and CDR2 is YYREEE (reference sequence). The CDR3 sequence is 14 residues long. With 1 base removed from V and 7 bases from J, the gap between germline ends came to 15 bases. CDR3 DNA: TGTGCCAGCAGCTTGCGTACGGCTGCCGAGGAGCAGTACTTC. Translated, it gives CASSLRTAAEEQYF.

The rearrangement links TRBV9 to TRBJ1-3; TRBD1 matches at 10 bases. Germline lookup yields CDR1 SGDLS and CDR2 YYNGEE. Trimming cost V 4 bases and J 8 bases; bases outside gene matches: 6. This CDR3 region has 14 residues. DNA of the CDR3: TGTGCCAGCAGCTCCCGACAGGGGGCTGACACCATATATTTT. This encodes CASSSRQGADTIYF.

The gene calls are TRBV2 and TRBJ2-1; no reliable D call. From germline, CDR1 is SNHLY and CDR2 FYNNEI. Trimming took 4 bases from V and 5 from J, leaving 9 bases between them. The CDR3 length is 13 residues. CDR3 bases: TGTGCCAGCAGTGCCTCATGGAACAATGAGCAGTTCTTC. It is translated as CASSASWNNEQFF.

The chain recombines TRBV7-9 with TRBJ1-3; TRBD1 aligns across 8 bases. The CDR3 extends over 18 amino acids. Germline loops: CDR1 SEHNR, CDR2 FQNEAQ (reference sequence). J gave up 0 bases and V 5 bases, and 12 bases lay outside the gene matches. CDR3 sequence (DNA): TGTGCCAGCAGCCCCCAGGGGGCGCTTTCCCACTCTGGAAACACCATATATTTT. Protein sequence: CASSPQGALSHSGNTIYF.

The CDR3 coding sequence is TGCGCCAGCAGCCAGGGACTAGATTCCTACGAGCAGTACTTC. Encoded protein: CASSQGLDSYEQYF. The V gene is TRBV5-1, the J gene TRBJ2-7, with 8 positions matching TRBD2. V lost 4 bases to trimming and J lost 1 base; unmatched junction nucleotides: 4. The CDR3 sequence is 14 residues long. Germline V gene sequence: CDR1 SGHRS, CDR2 YFSETQ.

This chain links TRBV11-2 with TRBJ1-4, with a tentative D call TRBD1 (5 bases). The CDR3 totals 14 residues. Germline assignment: CDR1 SGHAT and CDR2 FQNNGV. The V end lost 4 bases, the J end lost 4 bases, and 10 bases lay between the germline ends. DNA for the CDR3: TGTGCCAGCAGCTACGGGACGGTTAATGAAAAACTGTTTTTT. Its translation is CASSYGTVNEKLFF.

In regard to this clone: Other DNA sequences from this sample encode an identical CDR3 as well. The genes are TRBV27 and TRBJ1-5; D not resolved. The V gene's germline CDR1 is MNHEY and CDR2 SMNVEV (reference sequence). The CDR3 has 15 amino acids. The ends were cut back, 0 bases at V and 2 bases at J, with 8 bases in the middle. The CDR3 sequence: CASSLSLLGNQPQHF. Written as DNA, the CDR3 is TGTGCCAGCAGTTTATCGTTGCTGGGCAATCAGCCCCAGCATTTT.

This chain connects TRBV5-6 to TRBJ2-5, with 12 bases identical to TRBD2. CDR3 length: 15 amino acids. In germline, CDR1 is SGHDT, CDR2 YYEEEE. After removal of 4 bases from V and 2 bases from J, the junction contained 3 bases not matched to a gene. CDR3 loop: CASSRGLAGQETQYF. The CDR3 region has the DNA TGTGCCAGCAGCCGGGGACTAGCGGGTCAAGAGACCCAGTACTTC. Together with reference TRBV5-6 and TRBJ2-5, the CDR3 gives the full variable domain: DAGVTQSPTHLIKTRGQQVTLRCSPKSGHDTVSWYQQALGQGPQFIFQYYEEEERQRGNFPDRFSGHQFPNYSSELNVNALLLGDSALYLCASSRGLAGQETQYFGPGTRLLVL.

The V and J genes are TRBV7-2 and TRBJ1-1; D unresolved. Trimming removed 3 bases at V and 4 bases at J, with 6 bases between. The CDR3 consists of 12 residues. Germline CDR1 reads SGHTA; CDR2 reads FQGNSA. The CDR3: CASSFVSTEAFF. CDR3 coding DNA: TGTGCCAGCAGCTTCGTAAGCACTGAAGCTTTCTTT.

The chain combines TRBV19 with TRBJ1-4; no clear D gene. The ends were cut back, 7 bases at V and 8 bases at J, with 14 bases in the middle. CDR3 length: 13 residues. Germline V gives CDR1 LNHDA, CDR2 SQIVND (reference sequence). The CDR3 bases are TGTGCCAGTACCACACTCGCAGGAGAAAAACTGTTTTTT. Translating it yields CASTTLAGEKLFF.